This T cell receptor (beta chain) was sequenced during a study of blood T cell repertoires in COVID-19 (dated by TCRdb to 2020 to 2022). Background for the entire study: Samples from collaborators originated in the United States, Italy and Spain and spanned both the acute and convalescent phases of COVID-19. The prospective study material was composed of cDNA or gDNA derived from T cells, B-cell-depleted T cells, or PBMCs. Deeply sampled blood TCRbeta repertoires from subjects exposed to, actively infected with, or recovered from COVID-19 were included in the dataset. The repertoires were released in a freely available public database meant as a resource for research on the immune response to SARS-CoV-2. The samples were drawn from the first 160 participants of the ongoing ImmuneRACE study and from over 950 subjects provided by 6 global collaborators. Nearly every sample came with metadata listing a de-identified subject ID, COVID-19 status, age in years and sex. Where HLA class I and class II types were available, the types were taken from metadata supplied by the sample provider, not from assay-based typing. What the authors observed across the whole study: The quantity of clinical and demographic metadata differed by source and by participant and was supplied without curation.

Collaborating institutions collected whole blood in K2EDTA tubes following their own protocols. Collaborator samples were shipped for TCRbeta analysis as frozen whole blood, isolated PBMCs, or DNA extracted from either sample type. The immunoSEQ Assay, a bias-controlled multiplex PCR, was used to amplify TCRbeta CDR3 regions from genomic DNA. In the paper's pipeline: The number of nucleated cells in each sample was estimated by amplification of reference gene primers within the assay. Sequence reads were collapsed and filtered to measure the absolute abundance of every unique TCRbeta CDR3 rearrangement. For each sample, productive Simpson clonality was calculated by taking the square root of Simpson's diversity index across productive rearrangements. TCRdb holds this immuneACCESS table with in-frame rearrangements only. Some clones are missing; in checked studies, unresolved V genes explain under half, and the rest has no known cause. The V and J calls and clone size were taken over from that table, and D and trimming were inferred from the DNA. For this sample there are under 300,000 clones; about 85% appear just once. 5.5% to 7.5% of the sample rests with the top ten.

As regards this clone: Its antigen remains undetermined. Base qualities are not recorded, but no much larger clone differs from it by a single base.

The sequencing input was peripheral blood. The TCR sequence derives from a woman aged 60 to 75 with active or convalescent COVID-19.

The CDR3 protein sequence reads: CASSQRTFRTFNSPLHF. The nucleotides are TGTGCCAGCAGCCAAAGAACATTTCGCACCTTTAATTCACCCCTCCACTTT. Recombination joined TRBV28 with TRBJ1-6; the D gene is unclear. The junction carries 21 bases between V and J, which are trimmed by 6 bases and 6 bases respectively. Taken from cysteine to phenylalanine, the CDR3 has 17 residues. The read is trimmed to its CDR3 DNA, 51 bases read in frame from base 1. The germline V gene gives CDR1 as MDHEN and CDR2 as SYDVKM.